The entry that follows covers one TCR beta chain sequence. The data are from a study of blood T cell repertoires in COVID-19. Germline CDR1 SEHNR, CDR2 FQNEAQ (reference sequence). CDR3 size: 14 residues. Trimming at V came to 5 bases and at J to 8 bases, leaving 5 bases not matched to a gene. TCRdb keeps only in-frame clones here, not all; method: immunoSEQ multiplex PCR. This sample has 150,000 to 200,000 clones, with 89% found just once. The chain carries TRBV7-9 and TRBJ1-6, with 8 bases fitting TRBD1. Sample: peripheral blood. This clonotype was obtained from a man aged 40-55 years with acute or convalescent COVID-19. The CDR3: CASSPPGQDSPLHF. CDR3 coding DNA: TGTGCCAGCAGCCCCCCGGGACAGGATTCACCCCTCCACTTT. Together with reference TRBV7-9 and TRBJ1-6, the CDR3 gives the full variable domain: DTGVSQNPRHKITKRGQNVTFRCDPISEHNRLYWYRQTLGQGPEFLTYFQNEAQLEKSRLLSDRFSAERPKGSFSTLEIQRTEQGDSAMYLCASSPPGQDSPLHFGNGTRLTVT.